The clone carrying this T cell receptor (beta chain) came up once. Profiling relied on immunoSEQ multiplex PCR, and the TCRdb table lists in-frame clones only, not all of them. The top ten clones hold 10% of a sample with about 300,000 clones, around 67% of them seen once. This entry comes from a study of shared clonotypes between healthy human individuals. CDR1 and CDR2 (germline): SGHTA, FQGNSA. The CDR3 extends over 19 amino acids. After removal of 0 bases from V and 5 bases from J, the junction contained 15 bases not matched to a gene. The chain has TRBV7-2 and TRBJ2-7, with 11 bases lining up with TRBD2. The clonotype was recovered from a man between 25 and 39 years old in good health. The material sequenced was memory CD4+ T cells sorted from blood. Indicated subset: CD45RA-negative fraction. The CDR3 DNA sequence: TGTGCCAGCAGCTTAGCGCCTAGCGGGAGGATTGGAGGTCGGAACGAGCAGTACTTC. Translation gives CASSLAPSGRIGGRNEQYF. Looking up the rest from reference TRBV7-2 and TRBJ2-7 gives the full variable domain: GAGVSQSPSNKVTEKGKDVELRCDPISGHTALYWYRQSLGQGLEFLIYFQGNSAPDKSGLPSDRFSAERTGGSVSTLTIQRTQQEDSAVYLCASSLAPSGRIGGRNEQYFGPGTRLTVT.